The clone carrying this T cell receptor beta chain was observed a few times. Antigen specificity is unknown. This sample is drawn from a study of response to subunit inactivated influenza vaccine. Study results and caveats: Authors suggested each seasonal influenza vaccination recruits few new T cells.

Germline assignment: CDR1 SEHNR and CDR2 FQNEAQ (reference sequence). The CDR3 is 16 amino acids. V shed 5 bases, J shed 0 bases, and the junction held 8 bases outside the gene matches. TCRdb fed the RT-PCR reads into MiXCR, producing one record per CDR3 protein. The table has about 300,000 distinct CDR3 sequences, about 20% seen once. The receptor's source is a man aged 45 to 75 who received an inactivated influenza vaccine. This sample comprised PBMCs from blood, obtained approximately 20 months after vaccination. The V gene is TRBV7-9, the J gene TRBJ2-3; 7 bases align to TRBD1. In nucleotides, the CDR3 is TGTGCCAGCAGCCAAGGGACAGCACCTAGCACAGATACGCAGTATTTT. Encoded protein: CASSQGTAPSTDTQYF.